These 27 T cell receptor beta chains share one sample of origin, sequenced in a study of PD-L1 blockade in urothelial cancer. Clones were read by immunoSEQ multiplex PCR, and TCRdb kept only the in-frame ones, dropping some. The sample holds about 72,000 clones, 86% seen once. The time point is: pretreatment peripheral blood. The specimen was PBMCs, collected around atezolizumab (anti-PD-L1) treatment. These receptors all come from a man aged 60 to 69 with urothelial cancer.

This chain joins TRBV10-3 and TRBJ2-1; D may be TRBD1 (5 bases). Germline CDR1 is ENHRY and CDR2 is SYGVKD. With 7 bases removed from V and 6 bases from J, the gap between germline ends came to 13 bases. The CDR3 has 13 amino acids. DNA of the CDR3: TGTGCCATCACCCAGGGCGTATTCAATGAGCAGTTCTTC. Amino acid sequence: CAITQGVFNEQFF.

The V and J genes are TRBV10-3 and TRBJ1-1; TRBD1 agrees at 11 bases. V lost 6 bases to trimming and J lost 0 bases; unmatched junction nucleotides: 6. The germline gives CDR1 ENHRY, CDR2 SYGVKD. The CDR3 has 16 residues. CDR3 nucleotides: TGTGCCATCAGACAGGGACAGGGGGTGCTGAACACTGAAGCTTTCTTT. Its translation: CAIRQGQGVLNTEAFF.

This chain links TRBV7-9 with TRBJ2-7; TRBD1 matches 7 bases. Germline V CDR1 and CDR2: SEHNR, FQNEAQ (reference sequence). The V gene end was trimmed by 2 bases and the J gene end by 1 base; junction bases not matched to a gene: 5. This CDR3 has 15 amino acids. The CDR3 DNA sequence: TGTGCCAGCAGCTTAAGAGGACAGGAATCCTACGAGCAGTACTTC. It translates to CASSLRGQESYEQYF.

The genes are TRBV4-1 and TRBJ2-2; D perhaps matches TRBD2 (5 bases). Deletions cut 0 bases from V and 4 bases from J, with 9 bases between. The CDR3 length is 15 residues. Germline V CDR1 and CDR2: MGHRA, YSYEKL. The CDR3 protein is CASSQDLGGTGELFF. The CDR3 DNA reads as TGCGCCAGCAGCCAAGATCTCGGAGGCACCGGGGAGCTGTTTTTT.

The rearrangement links TRBV6-1 to TRBJ1-1; 9 bases align to TRBD1. The CDR3 is made up of 15 amino acids. In germline, CDR1 is MNHNS, CDR2 SASEGT. Germline trimming cut 6 bases from V and 2 bases from J; bases unmatched to any gene: 7. The CDR3 DNA reads TGTGCCAGCAGGTCGGGACAGGGCCTCAACACTGAAGCTTTCTTT. Amino acid sequence: CASRSGQGLNTEAFF.

The genes are TRBV7-2 and TRBJ1-1; TRBD1 agrees at 8 bases. CDR1 is SGHTA and CDR2 is FQGNSA in the germline V gene. J gave up 3 bases and V 5 bases, and 5 bases lay outside the gene matches. This CDR3 is built from 14 residues. The CDR3 nucleotides are TGTGCCAGCAGCGGACAGGGTTTCTACACTGAAGCTTTCTTT. Translation: CASSGQGFYTEAFF.

V is TRBV2 and J is TRBJ2-3, with D maybe TRBD2 (6 bases). The V end lost 5 bases, the J end lost 0 bases, and 15 bases lay between the germline ends. CDR1 SNHLY and CDR2 FYNNEI come from the germline V gene. The CDR3 length is 16 residues. In nucleotides, the CDR3 is TGTGCCAGCAGTCACCAGTCGGGGGTGAGCACAGATACGCAGTATTTT. The encoded protein is CASSHQSGVSTDTQYF.

The V call is TRBV7-2, the J call TRBJ1-2; TRBD1 is a possible D gene (6 bases). CDR3 length: 15 residues. Germline V CDR1 and CDR2: SGHTA, FQGNSA. Deletions cut 3 bases from V and 4 bases from J, with 15 bases between. The CDR3 DNA reads TGTGCCAGCAGCTTGGGAACAGGGTTGAGCTATGGCTACACCTTC. Encoded protein: CASSLGTGLSYGYTF.

The chain couples TRBV19 to TRBJ2-3; 7 nucleotides align to TRBD2. The CDR3 consists of 15 residues. Germline lookup yields CDR1 LNHDA and CDR2 SQIVND (reference sequence). V was clipped by 8 bases and J by 2 bases; unmatched bases: 10. CDR3 bases: TGTGCCAGTGGCTACGGGGGAGGGGCCACAGATACGCAGTATTTT. As protein: CASGYGGGATDTQYF.

J is TRBJ2-2 and V is TRBV7-2; D is possibly TRBD2 (7 bases). The CDR3 has 16 amino acids. V dropped 5 bases and J dropped 0 bases, with 13 bases sitting between them. From germline, CDR1 is SGHTA and CDR2 FQGNSA. CDR3 in DNA: TGTGCCAGCAGCCAGTTCGGGGGGCCGAACACCGGGGAGCTGTTTTTT. Protein: CASSQFGGPNTGELFF.

This sequence joins TRBV9 and TRBJ2-3; 10 nucleotides align to TRBD2. The junction had 9 bases not matched to a gene; V was cut back by 3 bases and J by 5 bases. The CDR3 covers 16 residues. Germline-derived CDR1 and CDR2 are SGDLS and YYNGEE. CDR3 protein: CASSAPLLAGRDTQYF. The CDR3 DNA is TGTGCCAGCAGCGCCCCCTTACTAGCGGGGAGAGATACGCAGTATTTT.

This clone has a single count. This rearrangement joins TRBV18 to TRBJ1-3; D is ambiguous. V lost 0 bases, J lost 0 bases, and 9 bases lay in between. Germline CDR1 KGHSH, CDR2 LQKENI. This CDR3 has 16 amino acids. CDR3 region: CASSPPRRISGNTIYF. The CDR3 nucleotides read TGTGCCAGCTCACCACCCCGGCGGATCTCTGGAAACACCATATATTTT. Looking up the rest from reference TRBV18 and TRBJ1-3 gives the full variable domain: NAGVMQNPRHLVRRRGQEARLRCSPMKGHSHVYWYRQLPEEGLKFMVYLQKENIIDESGMPKERFSAEFPKEGPSILRIQQVVRGDSAAYFCASSPPRRISGNTIYFGEGSWLTVV.

The rearrangement joins TRBV7-3 to TRBJ2-3; TRBD2 matches 10 bases. CDR1 is SGHTA, CDR2 FQGTGA, per germline. The CDR3 totals 16 residues. The ends lost 5 bases at V and 2 bases at J; junction bases unmatched: 7. CDR3: CASSPGSGGDTDTQYF. CDR3 nucleotide sequence: TGTGCCAGCAGCCCCGGGAGCGGGGGGGACACAGATACGCAGTATTTT.

The chain couples TRBV7-9 to TRBJ1-1; possibly TRBD1 for D (6 bases). Germline V gene lookup returns CDR1 SEHNR and CDR2 FQNEAQ (reference sequence). The CDR3 runs 14 residues. Trimming pared 1 base from V and 6 bases from J, leaving 12 bases between. The CDR3 sequence: CASSLGGGFAEAFF. The DNA for the CDR3 is TGTGCCAGCAGCTTAGGCGGGGGCTTTGCTGAAGCTTTCTTT. Supplemented by reference TRBV7-9 and TRBJ1-1, the full variable domain reads DTGVSQNPRHKITKRGQNVTFRCDPISEHNRLYWYRQTLGQGPEFLTYFQNEAQLEKSRLLSDRFSAERPKGSFSTLEIQRTEQGDSAMYLCASSLGGGFAEAFFGQGTRLTVV.

The rearrangement joins TRBV7-9 to TRBJ1-3, with D perhaps TRBD1 (6 bases). V lost 4 bases, J lost 0 bases, and 13 bases lay in between. This CDR3 has 16 amino acids. Germline values: CDR1 SEHNR, CDR2 FQNEAQ (reference sequence). As DNA, the CDR3 is TGTGCCAGCAGCTCCTTACTGACAGGCTCTGGAAACACCATATATTTT. Translating gives CASSSLLTGSGNTIYF.

The rearrangement links TRBV7-9 to TRBJ2-7, with 7 bases aligning to TRBD1. The junction had 1 base not matched to a gene; V was cut back by 2 bases and J by 3 bases. The CDR3 runs 13 residues. Per germline, CDR1 SEHNR and CDR2 FQNEAQ (reference sequence). In DNA, the CDR3 is TGTGCCAGCAGCTTAACAGGGGTCTACGAGCAGTACTTC. It yields the protein CASSLTGVYEQYF.

V and J are TRBV11-3 and TRBJ1-1; 7 bases fit TRBD1. CDR3 size: 14 residues. Germline V gives CDR1 SGHNT, CDR2 YENEEA. Trimming at V came to 5 bases and at J to 1 base, leaving 4 bases not matched to a gene. In nucleotides, the CDR3 is TGTGCCAGCAGCCTAAACAGGGGGAACACTGAAGCTTTCTTT. Residues: CASSLNRGNTEAFF.

V gene TRBV6-5 combines with J gene TRBJ2-7; 8 bases are a match to TRBD1. V lost 6 bases to trimming and J lost 2 bases; unmatched junction nucleotides: 9. The CDR3 extends over 15 amino acids. Per germline, CDR1 MNHEY and CDR2 SVGAGI. The CDR3 region is CASRTGTGGAYEQYF. CDR3 in DNA: TGTGCCAGCAGAACCGGGACAGGCGGTGCCTACGAGCAGTACTTC.

The chain couples TRBV5-1 to TRBJ2-7; D is undetermined. This CDR3 has 12 amino acids. V shed 3 bases and J shed 5 bases, with 9 bases lying between them. Per germline, CDR1 SGHRS and CDR2 YFSETQ. CDR3 bases: TGCGCCAGCAGCTCTCCTAATAACGAGCAGTACTTC. Its protein product is CASSSPNNEQYF.

The J gene is TRBJ1-5, the V gene TRBV7-8; perhaps TRBD1 as D (5 bases). With 3 bases removed from V and 0 bases from J, the gap between germline ends came to 15 bases. The CDR3 has 17 amino acids. Germline values: CDR1 SGHVS, CDR2 FQNEAQ. DNA of the CDR3: TGTGCCAGCAGCTTGCAACCGACAGCAAATAGCAATCAGCCCCAGCATTTT. Translating it yields CASSLQPTANSNQPQHF. The full variable domain, with the rest looked up from reference TRBV7-8 and TRBJ1-5, is GAGVSQSPRYKVAKRGQDVALRCDPISGHVSLFWYQQALGQGPEFLTYFQNEAQLDKSGLPSDRFFAERPEGSVSTLKIQRTQQEDSAVYLCASSLQPTANSNQPQHFGDGTRLSIL.

The genes are TRBV28 and TRBJ1-5; no reliable D call. Germline CDR1 is MDHEN and CDR2 is SYDVKM. Trimming cost V 1 base and J 0 bases, with 10 bases left between them. The CDR3 consists of 16 residues. This CDR3 reads CASSLLAVYSNQPQHF. The DNA for the CDR3 is TGTGCCAGCAGTTTATTGGCAGTTTATAGCAATCAGCCCCAGCATTTT.

The chain employs TRBV7-2 and TRBJ2-5; 13 bases agree with TRBD2. This CDR3 comprises 16 residues. From germline, CDR1 is SGHTA and CDR2 FQGNSA. The J segment lost 5 bases and the V segment lost 6 bases, leaving 9 bases of the junction unmatched. The CDR3 reads CASSYGLAGARETQYF. The CDR3 DNA follows: TGTGCCAGCAGTTACGGACTAGCGGGGGCTCGGGAGACCCAGTACTTC. The full variable domain, with the rest looked up from reference TRBV7-2 and TRBJ2-5, is GAGVSQSPSNKVTEKGKDVELRCDPISGHTALYWYRQSLGQGLEFLIYFQGNSAPDKSGLPSDRFSAERTGGSVSTLTIQRTQQEDSAVYLCASSYGLAGARETQYFGPGTRLLVL.

This clone has only one observation. The chain combines TRBV11-3 with TRBJ2-1; D is unresolved. This CDR3 spans 15 amino acids. Germline CDR1 and CDR2: SGHNT and YENEEA. Trimming cost V 0 bases and J 10 bases, with 16 bases left between them. This CDR3 is CASSLDSSGSREQFF. In DNA form, the CDR3 reads TGTGCCAGCAGCTTAGATTCGAGTGGTTCCCGGGAGCAGTTCTTC.

This clone was detected only once. The chain has TRBV18 and TRBJ2-3; 9 nucleotides agree with TRBD1. Germline CDR1 reads KGHSH; CDR2 reads LQKENI. The J segment lost 6 bases and the V segment lost 0 bases, leaving 7 bases of the junction unmatched. The CDR3 is made up of 16 amino acids. CDR3 bases: TGTGCCAGCTCACCACCGCCGACAGGGGGGCCGGATACGCAGTATTTT. Amino acid sequence: CASSPPPTGGPDTQYF.

The chain has TRBV10-3 and TRBJ2-3; 12 positions match TRBD1. The CDR3 runs to 16 residues. Germline assignment: CDR1 ENHRY and CDR2 SYGVKD. V lost 5 bases and J lost 4; bases outside the gene matches: 7. As DNA, the CDR3 is TGTGCCATCAGTCTAGGGGGGACAGGGGGCGCAGATACGCAGTATTTT. Its translation: CAISLGGTGGADTQYF.

This clone occurred a few times. The J gene is TRBJ1-4, the V gene TRBV9; 7 positions match TRBD1. The CDR3 consists of 14 residues. CDR1 and CDR2 from the germline V gene are SGDLS and YYNGEE. Unmatched junction bases numbered 2, after V lost 4 bases and J lost 2 bases. CDR3 in amino acids: CASSTQGTNEKLFF. CDR3 sequence (DNA): TGTGCCAGCAGCACACAGGGGACTAATGAAAAACTGTTTTTT. The full variable domain, with the rest looked up from reference TRBV9 and TRBJ1-4, is DSGVTQTPKHLITATGQRVTLRCSPRSGDLSVYWYQQSLDQGLQFLIQYYNGEERAKGNILERFSAQQFPDLHSELNLSSLELGDSALYFCASSTQGTNEKLFFGSGTQLSVL.

The chain links TRBV5-6 to TRBJ1-2; the match to TRBD1 covers 7 bases. In germline, CDR1 is SGHDT, CDR2 YYEEEE. V shed 2 bases, J shed 2 bases, and the junction held 6 bases outside the gene matches. The CDR3 spans 15 residues. CDR3 sequence: CASSFYRGRNYGYTF. In nucleotides, the CDR3 is TGTGCCAGCAGCTTTTACAGGGGACGAAACTATGGCTACACCTTC.